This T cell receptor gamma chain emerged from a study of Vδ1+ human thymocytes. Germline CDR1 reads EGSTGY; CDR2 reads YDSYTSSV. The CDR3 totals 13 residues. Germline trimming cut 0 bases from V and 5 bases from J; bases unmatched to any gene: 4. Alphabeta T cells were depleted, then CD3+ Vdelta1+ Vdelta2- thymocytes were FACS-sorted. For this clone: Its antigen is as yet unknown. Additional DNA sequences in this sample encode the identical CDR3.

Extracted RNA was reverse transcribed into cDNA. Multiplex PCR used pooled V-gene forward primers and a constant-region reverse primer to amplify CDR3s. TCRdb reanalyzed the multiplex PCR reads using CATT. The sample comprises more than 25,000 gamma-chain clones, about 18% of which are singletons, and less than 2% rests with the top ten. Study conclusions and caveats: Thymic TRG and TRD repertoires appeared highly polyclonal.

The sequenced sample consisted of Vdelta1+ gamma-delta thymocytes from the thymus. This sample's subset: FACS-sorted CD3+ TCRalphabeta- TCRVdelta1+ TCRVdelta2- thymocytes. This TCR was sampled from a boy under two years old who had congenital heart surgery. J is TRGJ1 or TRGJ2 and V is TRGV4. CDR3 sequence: CATWDGPHYKKLF. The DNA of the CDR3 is TGTGCCACCTGGGATGGGCCACATTATAAGAAACTCTTT.